This TCR beta chain was identified in a study of blood T cell repertoires in COVID-19. About the study: Samples taken during acute and convalescent COVID-19 were collected in the United States, Italy and Spain. PBMCs, B-cell-depleted T cells, or T cells were the source of the cDNA or gDNA that made up the material.

From germline, CDR1 is LGHNA and CDR2 YNFKEQ. The V gene lost 3 bases and the J gene lost 2 bases, with 13 bases spanning the gap. This CDR3 comprises 16 residues. Authors' methods: Estimates of nucleated cell counts were drawn from the amplification of reference gene primers. Measured with immunoSEQ multiplex PCR; TCRdb has only the in-frame clones, and not every one. That table is the source of V, J and clone size, and D and trimming were worked out from the DNA. Seen here are roughly 70,000 clones, roughly 88% observed once, and the top ten hold roughly 2.6%. This TCR came from a man aged 65-85 years with active or convalescent COVID-19. The gene calls are TRBV4-2 and TRBJ1-4; D is possibly TRBD1 (5 bases). Sequencing input: peripheral blood. The CDR3 nucleotides read TGTGCCAGCAGCCAGGATCTGGGACTCACTAATGAAAAACTGTTTTTT. It translates to CASSQDLGLTNEKLFF.